Below are 28 T cell receptor beta chains sequenced from a single sample in a study of blood T cell repertoires in COVID-19. The repertoire was sequenced with immunoSEQ multiplex PCR; TCRdb's copy has only in-frame clones and lacks some. This table holds about 85,000 clones, nearly 90% found once. Sample: peripheral blood. These receptors came from an elderly woman with active or convalescent COVID-19.

The V gene is TRBV30, the J gene TRBJ2-1, with 10 bases aligning to TRBD2. Looked up from germline, CDR1 is GTSNPN and CDR2 is SVGIG (reference sequence). The CDR3 sequence is 15 residues long. V was pared by 1 base and J by 6 bases, with 6 bases of the junction left unmatched. DNA for the CDR3: TGTGCCTGGAGTGCTAGCGGGAGTGCGCCCAATGAGCAGTTCTTC. It encodes CAWSASGSAPNEQFF.

The CDR3 coding sequence is TGTGCCAGCAGTACTCAGGGGCTTCAAGAGACCCAGTACTTC. Amino acids: CASSTQGLQETQYF. The chain employs TRBV6-6 and TRBJ2-5, with D possibly being TRBD1 (6 bases). The CDR3 is made up of 14 amino acids. V was shortened by 5 bases and J by 2 bases, with 12 bases between the two germline ends. Germline V lookup: CDR1 MNHNY, CDR2 SVGAGI (reference sequence).

The V gene is TRBV7-2, the J gene TRBJ2-1; 11 bases agree with TRBD2. V dropped 7 bases and J dropped 4; count of bases not matched to a gene: 6. Germline CDR1 reads SGHTA; CDR2 reads FQGNSA. There are 15 residues in the CDR3. The CDR3 DNA reads as TGTGCCAGCACCTCGGGACTAGCGGAATACAATGAGCAGTTCTTC. Protein product: CASTSGLAEYNEQFF.

The rearrangement joins TRBV28 to TRBJ2-1, with D possibly matching TRBD2 (5 bases). The V end was cut by 6 bases, the J end by 4 bases, with 19 bases between. Germline CDR1 MDHEN, CDR2 SYDVKM. The CDR3 is 16 amino acids. CDR3 DNA sequence: TGTGCCAGCAGGGTCGATCTAGCTCCAACTTACAATGAGCAGTTCTTC. Its protein product is CASRVDLAPTYNEQFF.

The chain is built from TRBV7-2 and TRBJ2-3; a weak D match, TRBD1 (6 bases). The CDR3 is 15 amino acids. Germline V lookup: CDR1 SGHTA, CDR2 FQGNSA. Trimming took 5 bases from V and 0 from J, leaving 12 bases between them. CDR3 coding DNA: TGTGCCAGCAGCGGGGGCGGCTTCAGCACAGATACGCAGTATTTT. As protein: CASSGGGFSTDTQYF.

Remarks on this clone: The sample holds other DNA sequences that translate to the same CDR3. This chain connects TRBV6-5 to TRBJ1-5; TRBD1 aligns across 8 bases. Looked up from germline, CDR1 is MNHEY and CDR2 is SVGAGI. After removal of 6 bases from V and 0 bases from J, the junction contained 4 bases not matched to a gene. The CDR3 runs 15 residues. The CDR3 protein is CASSRDRYSNQPQHF. DNA for the CDR3: TGTGCCAGCAGCCGGGACAGGTATAGCAATCAGCCCCAGCATTTT.

The chain links TRBV5-1 to TRBJ2-1; TRBD2 matches 11 bases. The CDR3 spans 15 residues. Germline CDR1 reads SGHRS; CDR2 reads YFSETQ. V was pared by 4 bases and J by 9 bases, with 9 bases of the junction left unmatched. CDR3 loop: CASSPLAGVMGEQFF. The CDR3 DNA follows: TGCGCCAGCAGCCCACTAGCGGGGGTGATGGGTGAGCAGTTCTTC.

This clone was detected only once. J is TRBJ2-3 and V is TRBV9, with D perhaps TRBD2 (7 bases). This CDR3 spans 16 amino acids. Between the trimmed V and J ends, which lost 1 base and 6 bases, there was a span of 18 bases. The germline gives CDR1 SGDLS, CDR2 YYNGEE. The CDR3 here is CASSVTASPGGDTQYF. The CDR3 DNA is TGTGCCAGCAGCGTAACGGCTTCCCCGGGGGGCGATACGCAGTATTTT.

The chain has TRBV2 and TRBJ2-2, with 16 bases aligning to TRBD2. V gave up 7 bases and J gave up 2 bases; unmatched junction bases: 4. CDR3 length: 17 amino acids. The V gene's germline CDR1 is SNHLY and CDR2 FYNNEI. CDR3 sequence reads: CASKGLAGGPNTGELFF. The DNA of the CDR3 is TGTGCCAGCAAGGGACTAGCGGGAGGGCCTAACACCGGGGAGCTGTTTTTT.

The chain's CDR3 is CASSEARVGTDTQYF. The CDR3 DNA sequence: TGTGCCAGCAGTGAAGCGCGGGTGGGTACAGATACGCAGTATTTT. The chain uses TRBV2 and TRBJ2-3, with TRBD2 as a possible D gene (5 bases). V was trimmed by 0 bases and J by 3 bases, leaving 10 bases between them. The CDR3 is made up of 15 amino acids. Germline V CDR1 and CDR2: SNHLY, FYNNEI.

This clone was picked up a small number of times. The chain has TRBV19 and TRBJ1-5; a possible D gene is TRBD1 (5 bases). The CDR3 contains 16 residues. Germline values: CDR1 LNHDA, CDR2 SQIVND (reference sequence). Trimming pared 5 bases from V and 1 base from J, leaving 15 bases between. The CDR3 sequence: CASSPNRKGSNQPQHF. DNA for the CDR3: TGTGCCAGTAGTCCCAACAGGAAAGGGAGCAATCAGCCCCAGCATTTT.

The CDR3 DNA is TGTGCCAGCAGCATGGGGGCTATGAACACTGAAGCTTTCTTT. The encoded protein is CASSMGAMNTEAFF. V usage is TRBV28 and J usage is TRBJ1-1; a possible D gene is TRBD1 (6 bases). The CDR3 consists of 14 residues. Trimming removed 6 bases at V and 0 bases at J, with 11 bases between. Germline values: CDR1 MDHEN, CDR2 SYDVKM.

The chain couples TRBV5-4 to TRBJ1-2; 12 positions agree with TRBD1. From germline, CDR1 is SGHNT and CDR2 YYREEE (reference sequence). The CDR3 has 16 amino acids. The V and J ends lost 3 bases and 7 bases, in that order; junction bases with no gene match: 10. The CDR3 reads CASSWGSGQGALGYTF. In nucleotides, the CDR3 is TGTGCCAGCAGCTGGGGATCGGGACAGGGGGCGCTTGGCTACACCTTC.

The chain employs TRBV5-4 and TRBJ1-1; 7 positions match TRBD1. The CDR3 loop spans 15 amino acids. Trimming at V came to 0 bases and at J to 0 bases, leaving 2 bases not matched to a gene. Per the germline V gene, CDR1 is SGHNT and CDR2 is YYREEE (reference sequence). This CDR3 reads CASSLGQGMNTEAFF. The CDR3, as DNA: TGTGCCAGCAGCTTGGGACAGGGTATGAACACTGAAGCTTTCTTT.

This chain uses TRBV27 with TRBJ2-5, with TRBD2 matching over 7 bases. The germline V gene encodes CDR1 MNHEY and CDR2 SMNVEV (reference sequence). V was clipped by 2 bases and J by 2 bases; unmatched bases: 8. The CDR3 runs 16 residues. CDR3 loop: CASSLNGGGRQETQYF. The DNA of the CDR3 is TGTGCCAGCAGTTTAAACGGCGGGGGAAGACAAGAGACCCAGTACTTC.

This clone was recorded once. The genes are TRBV7-6 and TRBJ2-3; 7 bases fit TRBD2. The CDR3 is made up of 15 amino acids. Germline CDR1 reads SGHVS; CDR2 reads FNYEAQ. The V and J ends lost 5 bases and 0 bases, in that order; junction bases with no gene match: 5. The CDR3 region has the DNA TGTGCCAGCAGCGCTAGCGGACCTAGCACAGATACGCAGTATTTT. Its translation is CASSASGPSTDTQYF.

The rearrangement joins TRBV28 to TRBJ1-5; D might be TRBD1 (6 bases). Trimming removed 6 bases at V and 5 bases at J, with 11 bases between. This CDR3 is built from 13 residues. From germline, CDR1 is MDHEN and CDR2 SYDVKM. The CDR3 is CASRQGWDQPQHF. The CDR3 DNA sequence: TGTGCCAGCAGACAGGGCTGGGATCAGCCCCAGCATTTT. Variable domain in full (rest from reference TRBV28 and TRBJ1-5): DVKVTQSSRYLVKRTGEKVFLECVQDMDHENMFWYRQDPGLGLRLIYFSYDVKMKEKGDIPEGYSVSREKKERFSLILESASTNQTSMYLCASRQGWDQPQHFGDGTRLSIL.

The chain couples TRBV3-1 (or the pseudogene TRBV3-2) to TRBJ1-4, with a tentative D call TRBD1 (5 bases). The CDR3 length is 16 residues. The V end lost 2 bases, the J end lost 7 bases, and 17 bases lay between the germline ends. Per germline, CDR1 LGHDT and CDR2 YNNKEL (reference sequence). In nucleotides, the CDR3 is TGTGCCAGCAGCCAATCTCCTGGGGGGATCGGTGAAAAACTGTTTTTT. Translated: CASSQSPGGIGEKLFF.

The chain has TRBV7-3 and TRBJ1-1; D unresolved. The CDR3 runs to 13 residues. Germline assignment: CDR1 SGHTA and CDR2 FQGTGA. Trimming removed 5 bases at V and 0 bases at J, with 7 bases between. The CDR3: CASSVQMNTEAFF. The CDR3 region has the DNA TGTGCCAGCAGCGTCCAGATGAACACTGAAGCTTTCTTT.

A single count supports this clone. V gene TRBV7-2 combines with J gene TRBJ2-1; 7 bases fit TRBD1. The CDR3 covers 15 residues. The V gene end was trimmed by 5 bases and the J gene end by 1 base; junction bases not matched to a gene: 5. Per the germline V gene, CDR1 is SGHTA and CDR2 is FQGNSA. CDR3 region: CASSPRQGSYNEQFF. As DNA, the CDR3 is TGTGCCAGCAGCCCTCGACAGGGTTCCTACAATGAGCAGTTCTTC.

The V gene is TRBV7-8, the J gene TRBJ1-5; no clear D gene. The germline CDR1 and CDR2 sequences are SGHVS and FQNEAQ. The CDR3 has 15 residues. V lost 3 bases and J 6 bases, leaving 15 bases between the germline ends. The CDR3 loop is CASSFSEGRSQPQHF. Written as DNA, the CDR3 is TGTGCCAGCAGCTTTTCAGAGGGTAGGAGTCAGCCCCAGCATTTT.

V is TRBV7-3 and J is TRBJ2-1; a weak D match, TRBD1 (6 bases). V gave up 2 bases and J gave up 8 bases, with 13 bases separating them. This CDR3 has 14 amino acids. CDR1 and CDR2 (germline): SGHTA, FQGTGA. CDR3 protein: CASSLGNRVDEQFF. In DNA, the CDR3 is TGTGCCAGCAGCTTAGGGAACAGGGTGGATGAGCAGTTCTTC.

The chain is built from TRBV7-2 and TRBJ2-7, with 16 positions matching TRBD2. Germline assignment: CDR1 SGHTA and CDR2 FQGNSA. With V trimmed by 2 bases and J by 6 bases, 13 bases remained unmatched. This CDR3 has 19 residues. This chain's CDR3 is CASSLSLGTSGRAFFEQYF. In DNA, the CDR3 is TGTGCCAGCAGCTTATCCCTCGGGACTAGCGGGAGGGCCTTTTTCGAGCAGTACTTC.

V gene TRBV5-1 combines with J gene TRBJ1-2; no reliable D call. Germline V gene data show CDR1 as SGHRS and CDR2 as YFSETQ. The CDR3 contains 15 residues. V was shortened by 2 bases and J by 4 bases, with 15 bases between the two germline ends. CDR3 sequence reads: CASSLSQAGSYGYTF. The CDR3 DNA is TGCGCCAGCAGCTTAAGTCAGGCAGGCAGCTATGGCTACACCTTC.

This chain uses TRBV11-3 with TRBJ2-1, with 8 bases that match TRBD2. The length of the CDR3 is 15 residues. Germline V CDR1 and CDR2: SGHNT, YENEEA. After removal of 6 bases from V and 8 bases from J, the junction contained 12 bases not matched to a gene. The CDR3 DNA reads TGTGCCAGCAGTCCCTCGGGCGGGAGGCCGGATGAGCAGTTCTTC. Amino acid sequence: CASSPSGGRPDEQFF.

This clone was seen once. The chain's CDR3 is CASSENPPHSFNEQFF. CDR3 in DNA: TGTGCCAGCAGTGAAAATCCCCCCCATAGCTTCAATGAGCAGTTCTTC. The V call is TRBV6-1, the J call TRBJ2-1; D ambiguous. Trimming took 2 bases from V and 6 from J, leaving 17 bases between them. The germline V gene encodes CDR1 MNHNS and CDR2 SASEGT. This CDR3 comprises 16 residues.

The chain uses TRBV10-2 and TRBJ2-1, with D possibly TRBD1 on 6 matching bases. Deletions cut 0 bases from V and 9 bases from J, with 9 bases between. There are 13 residues in the CDR3. CDR1 and CDR2 from the germline V gene are WSHSY and SAAADI. The CDR3 is CASSESPGVEQFF. The DNA of the CDR3 is TGCGCCAGCAGTGAGTCACCAGGGGTTGAGCAGTTCTTC.

This clone showed up just a few times. The chain uses TRBV7-8 and TRBJ2-1; 9 bases fit TRBD2. With 3 bases clipped from V and 0 bases from J, the junction kept 3 bases outside the gene matches. The CDR3 consists of 16 residues. Per germline, CDR1 SGHVS and CDR2 FQNEAQ. The CDR3 coding sequence is TGTGCCAGCAGCTTCCCTAGCGGGGTCTCCTACAATGAGCAGTTCTTC. It specifies CASSFPSGVSYNEQFF.